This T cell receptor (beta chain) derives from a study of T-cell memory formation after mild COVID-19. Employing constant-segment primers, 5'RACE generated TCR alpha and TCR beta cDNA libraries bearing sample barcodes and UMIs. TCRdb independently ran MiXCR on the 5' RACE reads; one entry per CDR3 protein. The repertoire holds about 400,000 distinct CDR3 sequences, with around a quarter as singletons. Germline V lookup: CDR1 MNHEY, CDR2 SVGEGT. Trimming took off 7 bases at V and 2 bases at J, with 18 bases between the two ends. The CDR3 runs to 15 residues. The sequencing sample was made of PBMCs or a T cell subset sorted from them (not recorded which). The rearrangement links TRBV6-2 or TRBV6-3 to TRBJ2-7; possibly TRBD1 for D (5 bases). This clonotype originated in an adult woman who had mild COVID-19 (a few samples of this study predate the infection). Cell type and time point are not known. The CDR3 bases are TGTGCCAGCACCAAGGGGTGGAGTGGTACCTACGAGCAGTACTTC. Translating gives CASTKGWSGTYEQYF.